This TCR beta chain was recovered during a study of glioma-infiltrating T cells (dated by TCRdb to the mid-2010s). Concerning the study at large: TCR alpha- and beta-chain repertoires were sequenced from glioma tissue, non-neoplastic brain tissue and matched peripheral blood mononuclear cells. To measure divergence between tissue and blood T-cell populations, each tissue-infiltrating repertoire was compared with the peripheral blood repertoire of the same patient. Three low-grade glioma patients, roughly eight primary glioblastoma patients and three non-glioma patients contributing non-neoplastic brain tissue were included in the paired cohort. The investigation overall reported the following: VJ-independent divergence between tissue and blood was found to be below expectation in non-neoplastic patients but above expectation in all gliomas, particularly low-grade gliomas. Small numbers underpinned the group comparisons: about 8 glioblastoma patients, three low-grade glioma patients and three non-neoplastic patients. Very few CDR3 sequences were found to be shared between tissue and blood, and this scarcity was attributed to high CDR3 diversity and limited sampling.

TCR alpha and beta CDR3 regions were amplified with the iRepertoire nested amplicon-rescue multiplex PCR (arm-PCR) platform from RNA. The input for one-step reverse transcription and amplification was roughly 100-400 ng of tissue mRNA or PBMC total RNA. Following bead purification, Illumina adapters were added by a secondary multiplex PCR, and libraries between 200 and 400 bp were gel-purified. Demultiplexing relied on internal 6-nucleotide barcodes carried by the libraries. The libraries were sequenced on an Illumina MiSeq using 2x220 or 2x250 nucleotide paired-end reads. The authors' pipeline ran thus. Paired reads were merged using FLASH 1.2.11 and aligned with BWA-MEM to the GRCh37 human genome, and TRA and TRB reads were then extracted. For V and J assignment, an IMGT-derived reference of cassette sequences and CDR3 motifs that included pseudogenes was used. Three-frame translation of reads was performed, and productive CDR3s were defined as those with a C...FGXG motif and no stop codons. A clonotype was defined as a unique combination of a V-J cassette pair and a CDR3 amino acid sequence. Reads were filtered by Hamming distance, with the threshold set by the sequence error rate of each sample in mapped regions. TCRdb itself trimmed the public reads at Q25 with fastp, ran MiXCR and retained productive beta chains. CDR3 protein duplicates are merged, each entry listing the most common genes and DNA. TCRdb, not the original authors, processed these V and J calls. The sample includes over 90,000 distinct CDR3 sequences, with 29% observed a single time. Approximately 46% of the sample rests with the top ten.

This clonotype was seen at least ten times. There is no known antigen for this receptor. No base quality values were provided; no much bigger clone lies one nucleotide off. Sequencing was carried out using glioma tissue, nonneoplastic brain tissue, or PBMCs (not recorded which). This TCR was sampled from a human donor with low-grade glioma or glioblastoma, undergoing nonglioma brain surgery, or in good health (not recorded which).

This receptor carries the CDR3 CASTIGGIPEAFF. The nucleotide sequence is TGTGCCAGCACCATCGGTGGGATCCCTGAAGCTTTCTTT. The V and J segments used are TRBV12-3 or TRBV12-4 and TRBJ1-1, with the D gene uncertain. Deletion took 7 bases off V and 6 bases off J, with a span of 15 bases between the germline ends. The CDR3 contains 13 residues, cysteine and phenylalanine counted. Only the CDR3 region is kept as DNA, spanning 39 bases read in frame from base 1.